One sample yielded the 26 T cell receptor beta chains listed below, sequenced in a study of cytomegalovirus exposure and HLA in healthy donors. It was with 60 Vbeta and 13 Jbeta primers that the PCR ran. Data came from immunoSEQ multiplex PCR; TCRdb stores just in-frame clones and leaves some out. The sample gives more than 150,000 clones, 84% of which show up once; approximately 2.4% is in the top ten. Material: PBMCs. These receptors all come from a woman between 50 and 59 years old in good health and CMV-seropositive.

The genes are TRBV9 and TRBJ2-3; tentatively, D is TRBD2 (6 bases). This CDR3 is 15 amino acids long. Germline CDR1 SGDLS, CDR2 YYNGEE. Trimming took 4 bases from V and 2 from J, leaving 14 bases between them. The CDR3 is CASSLDGLTTDTQYF. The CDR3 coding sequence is TGTGCCAGCAGCTTGGACGGACTAACCACAGATACGCAGTATTTT.

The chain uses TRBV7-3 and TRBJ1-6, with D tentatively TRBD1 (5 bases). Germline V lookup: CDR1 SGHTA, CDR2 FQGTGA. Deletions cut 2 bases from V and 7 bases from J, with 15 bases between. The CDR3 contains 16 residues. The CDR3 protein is CASSLAQGGMNSPLHF. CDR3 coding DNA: TGTGCCAGCAGCTTAGCGCAGGGCGGGATGAATTCACCCCTCCACTTT.

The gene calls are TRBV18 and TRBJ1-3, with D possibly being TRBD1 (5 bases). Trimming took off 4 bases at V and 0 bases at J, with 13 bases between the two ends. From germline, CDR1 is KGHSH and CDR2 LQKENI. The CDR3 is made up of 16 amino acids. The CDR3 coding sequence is TGTGCCAGCTCACTTCAGGGCCCCCGCTCTGGAAACACCATATATTTT. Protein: CASSLQGPRSGNTIYF.

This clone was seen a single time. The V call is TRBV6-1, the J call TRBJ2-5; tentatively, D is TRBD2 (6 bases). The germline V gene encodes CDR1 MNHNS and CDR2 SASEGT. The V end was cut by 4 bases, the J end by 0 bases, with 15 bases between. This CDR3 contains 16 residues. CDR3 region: CASSGYRDLYQETQYF. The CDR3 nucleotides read TGTGCCAGCAGTGGTTACCGGGACTTGTACCAAGAGACCCAGTACTTC.

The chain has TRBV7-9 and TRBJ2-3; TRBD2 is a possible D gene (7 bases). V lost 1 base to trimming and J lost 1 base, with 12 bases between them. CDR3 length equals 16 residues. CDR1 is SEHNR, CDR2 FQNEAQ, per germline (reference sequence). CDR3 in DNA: TGTGCCAGCAGCTTAGGGGAGGGGGTTGGCACAGATACGCAGTATTTT. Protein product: CASSLGEGVGTDTQYF. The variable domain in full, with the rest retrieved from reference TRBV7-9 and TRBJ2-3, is DTGVSQNPRHKITKRGQNVTFRCDPISEHNRLYWYRQTLGQGPEFLTYFQNEAQLEKSRLLSDRFSAERPKGSFSTLEIQRTEQGDSAMYLCASSLGEGVGTDTQYFGPGTRLTVL.

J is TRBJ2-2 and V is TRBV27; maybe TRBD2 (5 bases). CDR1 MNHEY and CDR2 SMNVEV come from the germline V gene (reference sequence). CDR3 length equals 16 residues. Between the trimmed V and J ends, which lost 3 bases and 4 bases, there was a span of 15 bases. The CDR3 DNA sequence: TGTGCCAGCAGTTTGCGGGCCGGAGACGGCACCGGGGAGCTGTTTTTT. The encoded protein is CASSLRAGDGTGELFF.

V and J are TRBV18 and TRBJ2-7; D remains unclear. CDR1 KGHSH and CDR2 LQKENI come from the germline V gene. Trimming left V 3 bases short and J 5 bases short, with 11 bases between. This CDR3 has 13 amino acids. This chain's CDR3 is CASSPQRSHEQYF. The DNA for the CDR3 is TGTGCCAGCTCACCCCAGAGGTCGCACGAGCAGTACTTC.

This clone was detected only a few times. The DNA for the CDR3 is TGTGCCAGCAGTCGGACAGGGGAACATCAGCCCCAGCATTTT. Translated, it gives CASSRTGEHQPQHF. The chain uses TRBV6-5 and TRBJ1-5, with 9 bases identical to TRBD1. The germline gives CDR1 MNHEY, CDR2 SVGAGI. V lost 5 bases and J lost 5; bases outside the gene matches: 4. The CDR3 sequence is 14 residues long.

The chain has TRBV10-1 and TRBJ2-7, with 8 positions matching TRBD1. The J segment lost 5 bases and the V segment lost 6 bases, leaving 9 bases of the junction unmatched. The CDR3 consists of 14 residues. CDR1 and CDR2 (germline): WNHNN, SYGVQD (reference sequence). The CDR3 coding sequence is TGCGCCAGCAGCCTCGCAGGGGGCATGAACGAGCAGTACTTC. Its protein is CASSLAGGMNEQYF.

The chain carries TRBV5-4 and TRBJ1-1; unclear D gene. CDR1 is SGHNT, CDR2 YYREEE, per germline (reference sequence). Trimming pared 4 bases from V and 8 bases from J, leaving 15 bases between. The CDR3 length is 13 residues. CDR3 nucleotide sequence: TGTGCCAGCAGCCCGGGAGCCTTTCTCGAAGCTTTCTTT. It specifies CASSPGAFLEAFF.

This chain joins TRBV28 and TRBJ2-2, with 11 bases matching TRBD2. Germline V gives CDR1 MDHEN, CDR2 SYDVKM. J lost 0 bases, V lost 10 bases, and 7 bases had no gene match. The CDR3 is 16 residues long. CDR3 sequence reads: CATKTSGDANTGELFF. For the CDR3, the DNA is TGTGCCACCAAGACTAGCGGGGACGCGAACACCGGGGAGCTGTTTTTT.

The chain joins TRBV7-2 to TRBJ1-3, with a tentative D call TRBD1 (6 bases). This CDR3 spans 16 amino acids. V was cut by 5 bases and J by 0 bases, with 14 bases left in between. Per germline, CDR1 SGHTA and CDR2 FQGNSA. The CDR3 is CASSTAGDPSGNTIYF. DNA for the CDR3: TGTGCCAGCAGCACCGCAGGGGACCCCTCTGGAAACACCATATATTTT. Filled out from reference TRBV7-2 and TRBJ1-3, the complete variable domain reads GAGVSQSPSNKVTEKGKDVELRCDPISGHTALYWYRQSLGQGLEFLIYFQGNSAPDKSGLPSDRFSAERTGGSVSTLTIQRTQQEDSAVYLCASSTAGDPSGNTIYFGEGSWLTVV.

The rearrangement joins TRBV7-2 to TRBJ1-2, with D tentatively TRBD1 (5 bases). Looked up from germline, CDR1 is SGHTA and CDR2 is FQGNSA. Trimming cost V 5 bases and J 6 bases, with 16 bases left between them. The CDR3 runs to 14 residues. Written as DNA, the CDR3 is TGTGCCAGCAGCCCCTACGACAGAAGTCATGGCTACACCTTC. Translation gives CASSPYDRSHGYTF. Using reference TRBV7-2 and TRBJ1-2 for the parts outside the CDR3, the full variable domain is GAGVSQSPSNKVTEKGKDVELRCDPISGHTALYWYRQSLGQGLEFLIYFQGNSAPDKSGLPSDRFSAERTGGSVSTLTIQRTQQEDSAVYLCASSPYDRSHGYTFGSGTRLTVV.

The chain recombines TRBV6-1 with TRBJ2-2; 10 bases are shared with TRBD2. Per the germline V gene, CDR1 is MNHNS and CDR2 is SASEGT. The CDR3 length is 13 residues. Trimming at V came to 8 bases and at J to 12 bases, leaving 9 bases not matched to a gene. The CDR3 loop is CASPASGGLKLFF. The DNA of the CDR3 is TGTGCCAGCCCAGCTAGCGGGGGCTTGAAGCTGTTTTTT.

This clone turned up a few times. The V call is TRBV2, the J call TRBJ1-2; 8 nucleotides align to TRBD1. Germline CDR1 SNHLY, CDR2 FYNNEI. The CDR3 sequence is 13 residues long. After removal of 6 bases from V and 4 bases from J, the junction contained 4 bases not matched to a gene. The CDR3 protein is CASSLQGVYGYTF. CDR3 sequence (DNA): TGTGCCAGCAGCTTACAGGGGGTCTATGGCTACACCTTC.

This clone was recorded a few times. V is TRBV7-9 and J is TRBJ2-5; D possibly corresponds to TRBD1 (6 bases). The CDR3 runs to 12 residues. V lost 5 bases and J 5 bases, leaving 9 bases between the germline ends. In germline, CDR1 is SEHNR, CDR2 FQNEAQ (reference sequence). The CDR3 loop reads CASSARGETQYF. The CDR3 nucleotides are TGTGCCAGCAGCGCTAGGGGGGAGACCCAGTACTTC.

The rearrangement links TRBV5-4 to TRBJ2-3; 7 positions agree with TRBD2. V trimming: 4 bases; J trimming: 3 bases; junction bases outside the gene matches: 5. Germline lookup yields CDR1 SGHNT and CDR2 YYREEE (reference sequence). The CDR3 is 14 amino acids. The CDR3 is CASSHSGATDTQYF. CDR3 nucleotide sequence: TGTGCCAGCAGCCACAGCGGGGCAACAGATACGCAGTATTTT.

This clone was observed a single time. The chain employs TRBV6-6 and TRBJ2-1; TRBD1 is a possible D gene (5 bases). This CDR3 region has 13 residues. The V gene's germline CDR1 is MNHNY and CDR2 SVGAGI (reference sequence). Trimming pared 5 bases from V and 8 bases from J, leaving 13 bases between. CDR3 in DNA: TGTGCCAGCAGTGCCCCAGGGATCCATGAGCAGTTCTTC. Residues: CASSAPGIHEQFF.

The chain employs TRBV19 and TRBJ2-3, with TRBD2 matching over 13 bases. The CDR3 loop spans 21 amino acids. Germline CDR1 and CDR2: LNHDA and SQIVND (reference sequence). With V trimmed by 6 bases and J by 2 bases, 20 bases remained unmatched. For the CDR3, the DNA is TGTGCCAGTAGCACCGGGACTAGCGGGGCGTCCAAGCTCTCAAACACAGATACGCAGTATTTT. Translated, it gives CASSTGTSGASKLSNTDTQYF.

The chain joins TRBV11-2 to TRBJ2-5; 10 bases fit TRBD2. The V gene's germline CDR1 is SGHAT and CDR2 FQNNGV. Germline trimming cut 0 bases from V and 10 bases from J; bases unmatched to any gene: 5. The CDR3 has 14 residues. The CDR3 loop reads CASSLDRLAGYQYF. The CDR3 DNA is TGTGCCAGCAGCTTAGATAGACTAGCGGGTTACCAGTACTTC.

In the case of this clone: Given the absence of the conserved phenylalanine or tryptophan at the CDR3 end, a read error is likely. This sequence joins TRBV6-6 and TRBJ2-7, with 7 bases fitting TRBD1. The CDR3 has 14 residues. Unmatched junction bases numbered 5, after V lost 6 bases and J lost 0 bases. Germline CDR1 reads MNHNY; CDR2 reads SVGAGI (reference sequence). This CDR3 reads CASRPGQSSYEQYL. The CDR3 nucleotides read TGTGCCAGCAGACCGGGACAGAGCTCCTACGAGCAGTACCTC.

The CDR3 region has the DNA TGTGCCAGCAGCTTAATGGCAGGATCAGACGAGCAGTTCTTC. It yields the protein CASSLMAGSDEQFF. V gene TRBV7-3 combines with J gene TRBJ2-1; D is unclear. The CDR3 is 14 amino acids. The germline CDR1 and CDR2 sequences are SGHTA and FQGTGA. V was shortened by 1 base and J by 10 bases, with 14 bases between the two germline ends.

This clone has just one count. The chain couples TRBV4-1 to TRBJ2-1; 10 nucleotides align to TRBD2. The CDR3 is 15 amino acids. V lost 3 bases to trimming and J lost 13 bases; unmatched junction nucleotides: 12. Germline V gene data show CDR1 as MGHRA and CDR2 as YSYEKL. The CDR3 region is CASSHRVPLAGGQFF. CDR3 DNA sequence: TGCGCCAGCAGCCACCGAGTACCCTTAGCGGGGGGCCAGTTCTTC.

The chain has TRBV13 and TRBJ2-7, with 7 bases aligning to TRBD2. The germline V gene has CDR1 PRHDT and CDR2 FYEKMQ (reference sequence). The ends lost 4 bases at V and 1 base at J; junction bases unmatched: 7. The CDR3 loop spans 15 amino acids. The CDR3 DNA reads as TGTGCCAGCAGCTCCTCCAGGGAGGGATCCTACGAGCAGTACTTC. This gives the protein CASSSSREGSYEQYF.

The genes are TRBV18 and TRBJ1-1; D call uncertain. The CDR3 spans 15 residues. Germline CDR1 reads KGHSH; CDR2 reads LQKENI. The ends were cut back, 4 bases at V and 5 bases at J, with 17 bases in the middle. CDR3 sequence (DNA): TGTGCCAGCTCACAAAAGGGCGGAGGTGAGACTGAAGCTTTCTTT. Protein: CASSQKGGGETEAFF.

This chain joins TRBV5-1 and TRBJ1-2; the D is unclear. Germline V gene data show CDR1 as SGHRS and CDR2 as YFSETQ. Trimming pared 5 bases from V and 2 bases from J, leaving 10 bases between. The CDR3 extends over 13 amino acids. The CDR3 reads CASSHTENYGYTF. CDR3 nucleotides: TGCGCCAGCAGTCATACAGAGAACTATGGCTACACCTTC.